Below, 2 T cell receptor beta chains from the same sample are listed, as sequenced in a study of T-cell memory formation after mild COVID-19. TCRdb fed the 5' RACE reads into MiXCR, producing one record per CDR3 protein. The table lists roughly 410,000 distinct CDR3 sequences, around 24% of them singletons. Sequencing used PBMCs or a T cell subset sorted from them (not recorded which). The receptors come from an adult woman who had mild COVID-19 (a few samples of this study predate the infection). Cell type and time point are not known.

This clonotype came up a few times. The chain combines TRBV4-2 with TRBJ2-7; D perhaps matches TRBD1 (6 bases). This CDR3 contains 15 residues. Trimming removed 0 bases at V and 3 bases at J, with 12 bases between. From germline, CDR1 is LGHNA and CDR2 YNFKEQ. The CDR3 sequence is CASSQDSNRDYEQYF. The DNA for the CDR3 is TGTGCCAGCAGCCAAGATTCGAACAGGGACTACGAGCAGTACTTC.

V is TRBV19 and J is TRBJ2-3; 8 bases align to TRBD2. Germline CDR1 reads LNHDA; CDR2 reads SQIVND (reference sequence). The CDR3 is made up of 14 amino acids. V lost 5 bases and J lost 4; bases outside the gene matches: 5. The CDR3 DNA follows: TGTGCCAGTAGTCAGCGGGAGCTGTCAGATACGCAGTATTTT. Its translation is CASSQRELSDTQYF.